A single sample is the source of the 13 T cell receptor beta chains below, sequenced in a study of blood T cell repertoires in COVID-19. TCRdb's copy holds only in-frame clones and misses some; the assay was immunoSEQ multiplex PCR. The data contain under 500,000 clones, 75% to 90% of them singletons. The sample was peripheral blood. These receptors came from a woman aged 25 to 45 with acute or convalescent COVID-19.

J is TRBJ2-2 and V is TRBV30, with 9 positions matching TRBD1. Germline loops: CDR1 GTSNPN, CDR2 SVGIG (reference sequence). CDR3 length equals 15 residues. Germline trimming cut 4 bases from V and 4 bases from J; bases unmatched to any gene: 7. The CDR3, as DNA: TGTGCCTGGAAAGAAAACAGGGGGCTCACCGGGGAGCTGTTTTTT. This sequence encodes CAWKENRGLTGELFF. Supplemented by reference TRBV30 and TRBJ2-2, the full variable domain reads SQTIHQWPATLVQPVGSPLSLECTVEGTSNPNLYWYRQAAGRGLQLLFYSVGIGQISSEVPQNLSASRPQDRQFILSSKKLLLSDSGFYLCAWKENRGLTGELFFGEGSRLTVL.

This clone appeared once. This chain links TRBV3-1 (or the pseudogene TRBV3-2) with TRBJ1-5; D unresolved. The CDR3 length is 15 residues. Germline V CDR1 and CDR2: LGHDT, YNNKEL (reference sequence). The V gene lost 0 bases and the J gene lost 2 bases, with 8 bases spanning the gap. The CDR3 protein is CASSQELGGNQPQHF. The CDR3, as DNA: TGTGCCAGCAGCCAAGAGCTCGGAGGCAATCAGCCCCAGCATTTT.

The chain couples TRBV4-1 to TRBJ1-1, with unresolved D. Between the trimmed V and J ends, which lost 3 bases and 6 bases, there was a span of 11 bases. Germline lookup yields CDR1 MGHRA and CDR2 YSYEKL. The CDR3 is 13 amino acids. The CDR3 DNA reads TGCGCCAGCAGCCACCTCGGAGGCCCTGAAGCTTTCTTT. It encodes CASSHLGGPEAFF.

This sequence joins TRBV3-1 (or the pseudogene TRBV3-2) and TRBJ1-1, with D perhaps matching TRBD1 (5 bases). With 8 bases removed from V and 5 bases from J, the gap between germline ends came to 9 bases. This CDR3 comprises 11 residues. Per germline, CDR1 LGHDT and CDR2 YNNKEL (reference sequence). CDR3 sequence (DNA): TGTGCCAGCGAAAGGGGAACTGAAGCTTTCTTT. It encodes CASERGTEAFF.

For the CDR3, the DNA is TGTGCCAGCAGTGAAACAGGGACAGCCTACGAGCAGTACTTC. This gives the protein CASSETGTAYEQYF. The chain joins TRBV2 to TRBJ2-7; 7 nucleotides match TRBD1. From germline, CDR1 is SNHLY and CDR2 FYNNEI. V was pared by 2 bases and J by 2 bases, with 3 bases of the junction left unmatched. The CDR3 runs to 14 residues.

The J gene is TRBJ2-3, the V gene TRBV24-1; TRBD1 is a possible D gene (6 bases). The germline gives CDR1 KGHDR, CDR2 SFDVKD. The germline V and J ends were trimmed by 5 bases and 0 bases, with 14 bases remaining between them. There are 16 residues in the CDR3. The CDR3 DNA is TGTGCCACCAGTGCCCAGACAGGCCCAAGCACAGATACGCAGTATTTT. This gives the protein CATSAQTGPSTDTQYF.

This rearrangement joins TRBV15 to TRBJ2-7, with TRBD1 matching 7 bases. V gave up 3 bases and J gave up 7 bases; unmatched junction bases: 9. CDR1 is LNHNV, CDR2 YYDKDF, per germline (reference sequence). The CDR3 has 14 amino acids. DNA for the CDR3: TGTGCCACCAGCAGCACGACAGGGCGGTGGGAGCAGTACTTC. Residues: CATSSTTGRWEQYF.

V is TRBV11-2 and J is TRBJ1-1; no clear D. This CDR3 has 13 amino acids. Germline assignment: CDR1 SGHAT and CDR2 FQNNGV. V lost 1 base and J 7 bases, leaving 10 bases between the germline ends. CDR3: CASSLAGNGEAFF. The CDR3 DNA reads TGTGCCAGCAGCTTAGCAGGAAACGGTGAAGCTTTCTTT.

The V and J genes are TRBV19 and TRBJ2-3; 8 bases fit TRBD2. Per germline, CDR1 LNHDA and CDR2 SQIVND (reference sequence). There are 18 residues in the CDR3. After removal of 3 bases from V and 1 base from J, the junction contained 12 bases not matched to a gene. DNA for the CDR3: TGTGCCAGTAGTATTGATACCTCCGGGGGGGCCGGCACAGATACGCAGTATTTT. As protein: CASSIDTSGGAGTDTQYF.

The J gene is TRBJ1-1, the V gene TRBV19, with unresolved D. The CDR3 contains 11 residues. In germline, CDR1 is LNHDA, CDR2 SQIVND (reference sequence). V was pared by 4 bases and J by 8 bases, with 8 bases between. Here the CDR3 DNA reads TGTGCCAGTAGTAGGGAGACGGAAGCTTTCTTT. Its translation is CASSRETEAFF.

The chain employs TRBV2 and TRBJ2-3, with a tentative D call TRBD1 (5 bases). V was trimmed by 3 bases and J by 3 bases, leaving 7 bases between them. CDR1 is SNHLY, CDR2 FYNNEI, per germline. The CDR3 is made up of 13 amino acids. CDR3 amino acids: CASSEGLTDTQYF. The CDR3 DNA follows: TGTGCCAGCAGTGAGGGGCTAACAGATACGCAGTATTTT.

CDR3 nucleotide sequence: TGTGCCAGTACCCTCCCCCCCCCAGGACTAGCGGGATACAATGAGCAGTTCTTC. Translating gives CASTLPPPGLAGYNEQFF. V usage is TRBV19 and J usage is TRBJ2-1, with TRBD2 matching 12 bases. The germline V gene has CDR1 LNHDA and CDR2 SQIVND (reference sequence). There are 18 residues in the CDR3. Unmatched junction bases numbered 14, after V lost 7 bases and J lost 4 bases.

The CDR3 region is CASRTLQGSENTIYF. CDR3 coding DNA: TGTGCCAGCAGGACACTACAGGGGAGTGAAAACACCATATATTTT. This chain links TRBV6-4 with TRBJ1-3, with TRBD1 matching over 7 bases. V lost 6 bases and J lost 6; bases outside the gene matches: 11. The CDR3 contains 15 residues. Germline V CDR1 and CDR2: MRHNA, SNTAGT.